The present T cell receptor beta chain was sequenced within a study of regulatory T cells in long-lasting Graves disease. Trimming shortened V by 3 bases and J by 11 bases, and 25 bases separated the two germline ends. The germline CDR1 and CDR2 sequences are MNHNS and SASEGT. CDR3 length: 16 residues. This clonotype came up many times. Time point: persistent/refractory GD, antithyroid drugs over 5 years with positive TRAb. Generation of the TCR library employed RNA extracted from PBMCs. CDR3-region Arm-PCR and iRepertoire HTBI primers produced the TCR beta libraries. TCRdb reanalysed the multiplex PCR reads using MiXCR and keeps one entry per CDR3 protein. The sample has roughly 360,000 distinct CDR3 sequences, more than 20% seen once; the top ten hold around a quarter.

The chain joins TRBV6-1 to TRBJ1-1; D perhaps matches TRBD1 (6 bases). The specimen was peripheral blood mononuclear cells (PBMCs), collected when the disease was refractory, from a patient treated with antithyroid drugs. This receptor was identified in a middle-aged woman with Graves disease. The CDR3 sequence is CASSDQKGTGAVIAFF. For the CDR3, the DNA is TGTGCCAGCAGTGACCAAAAGGGGACGGGGGCGGTGATCGCTTTCTTT.